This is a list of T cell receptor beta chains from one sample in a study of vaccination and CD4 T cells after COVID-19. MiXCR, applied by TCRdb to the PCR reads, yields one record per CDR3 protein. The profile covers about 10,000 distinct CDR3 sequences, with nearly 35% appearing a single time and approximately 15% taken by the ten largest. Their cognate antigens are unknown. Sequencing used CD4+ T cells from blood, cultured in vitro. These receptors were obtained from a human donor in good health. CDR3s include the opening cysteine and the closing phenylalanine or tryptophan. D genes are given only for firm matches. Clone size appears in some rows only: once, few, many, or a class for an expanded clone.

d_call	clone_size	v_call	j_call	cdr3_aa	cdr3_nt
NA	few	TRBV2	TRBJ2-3	CASSVGQGADTQYF	TGTGCCAGCAGTGTAGGGCAGGGCGCAGATACGCAGTATTTT
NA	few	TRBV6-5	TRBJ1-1	CASSYPPVGDTEAFF	TGTGCCAGCAGTTACCCTCCGGTTGGGGACACTGAAGCTTTCTTT
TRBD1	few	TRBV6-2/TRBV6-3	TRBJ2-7	CASSYSAPGGNSYEQYF	TGTGCCAGCAGTTACTCGGCTCCAGGGGGTAACTCCTACGAGCAGTACTTC
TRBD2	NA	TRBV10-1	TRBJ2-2	CASSEQGLANTGELFF	TGCGCCAGCAGTGAGCAGGGACTAGCGAACACCGGGGAGCTGTTTTTT
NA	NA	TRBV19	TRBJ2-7	CASRRTDTYEQYF	TGTGCCAGTAGGAGGACGGATACCTACGAGCAGTACTTC
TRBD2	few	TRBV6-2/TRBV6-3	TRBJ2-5	CASSAGTSQETQYF	TGTGCCAGCAGTGCAGGGACTAGCCAAGAGACCCAGTACTTC
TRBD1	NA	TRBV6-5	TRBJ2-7	CASSLREQGWQQYF	TGTGCCAGCAGTTTACGGGAACAGGGGTGGCAGCAGTACTTC
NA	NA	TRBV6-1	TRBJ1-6	CASSVLGRVNSPLHF	TGTGCCAGCAGTGTGTTGGGCAGGGTCAATTCACCCCTCCACTTT
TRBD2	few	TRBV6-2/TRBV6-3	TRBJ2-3	CASSFDHRLAGDTDTQYF	TGTGCCAGCAGTTTTGATCATAGACTAGCGGGAGACACAGATACGCAGTATTTT
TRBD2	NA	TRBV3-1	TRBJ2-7	CASSQVWRGKSYEQYF	TGTGCCAGCAGCCAAGTCTGGCGGGGGAAATCCTACGAGCAGTACTTC
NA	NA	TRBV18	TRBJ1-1	CASSPAGDTEAFF	TGTGCCAGCTCACCGGCGGGAGACACTGAAGCTTTCTTT
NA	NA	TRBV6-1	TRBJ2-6	CASSNGPPGANVLTF	TGTGCCAGCAGTAACGGCCCTCCTGGGGCCAACGTCCTGACTTTC
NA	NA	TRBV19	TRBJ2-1	CASRPRGSSYNEQFF	TGTGCCAGTAGACCACGAGGGTCCTCCTACAATGAGCAGTTCTTC
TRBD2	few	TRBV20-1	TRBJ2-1	CSAAGLAGPHSYNEQFF	TGCAGTGCTGCGGGACTAGCGGGACCTCATTCCTACAATGAGCAGTTCTTC
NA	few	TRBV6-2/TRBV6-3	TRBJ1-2	CASSYRGNGYTF	TGTGCCAGCAGCTACAGAGGGAATGGCTACACCTTC
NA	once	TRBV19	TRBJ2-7	CASSVNYYEQYF	TGTGCCAGTAGCGTGAACTACTACGAGCAGTACTTC
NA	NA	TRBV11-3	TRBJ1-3	CASSFSTGNTIYF	TGTGCCAGCAGCTTCAGCACTGGAAACACCATATATTTT
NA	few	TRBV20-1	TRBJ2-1	CSATGTPDSYNEQFF	TGCAGTGCTACCGGGACTCCCGATTCCTACAATGAGCAGTTCTTC
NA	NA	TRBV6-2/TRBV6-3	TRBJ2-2	CASSYSRYTGELFF	TGTGCCAGCAGTTACTCCAGATACACCGGGGAGCTGTTTTTT
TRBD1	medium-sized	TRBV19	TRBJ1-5	CASRDRAGGNQPQHF	TGTGCCAGCCGGGACAGGGCCGGAGGCAATCAGCCCCAGCATTTT
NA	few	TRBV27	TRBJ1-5	CASSSHAGQGDQPQHF	TGTGCCAGCAGTAGCCACGCGGGACAAGGAGATCAGCCCCAGCATTTT
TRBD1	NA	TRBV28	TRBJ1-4	CASSTPSGGSEKLFF	TGTGCCAGCAGTACCCCGTCAGGGGGTAGCGAAAAACTGTTTTTT
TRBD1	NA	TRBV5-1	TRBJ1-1	CASSSGQGNTEAFF	TGCGCCAGCAGCTCCGGACAGGGGAACACTGAAGCTTTCTTT
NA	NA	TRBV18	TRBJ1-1	CASSPNQEGTEAFF	TGTGCCAGCTCACCGAACCAGGAGGGCACTGAAGCTTTCTTT
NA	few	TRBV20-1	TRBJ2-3	CSATTRSTDTQYF	TGCAGTGCTACTACGCGCAGCACAGATACGCAGTATTTT
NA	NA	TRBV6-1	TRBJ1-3	CASSGTERNTIYF	TGTGCCAGCAGTGGGACAGAGAGAAACACCATATATTTT
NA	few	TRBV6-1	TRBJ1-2	CASSPRKGWGYTF	TGTGCCAGCAGCCCACGAAAGGGCTGGGGCTACACCTTC
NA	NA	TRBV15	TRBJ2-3	CATRRGFGPVSDTQYF	TGTGCCACCAGGAGGGGGTTTGGGCCGGTCTCAGATACGCAGTATTTT
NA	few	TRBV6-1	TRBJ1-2	CASSERGAPNYGYTF	TGTGCCAGCAGTGAAAGAGGGGCTCCTAACTATGGCTACACCTTC
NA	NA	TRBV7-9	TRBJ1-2	CASSLVVTGSDYGYTF	TGTGCCAGCAGCTTAGTAGTTACAGGGAGCGACTATGGCTACACCTTC
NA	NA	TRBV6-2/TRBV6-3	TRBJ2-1	CASSYTNEQFF	TGTGCCAGCAGTTACACTAATGAGCAGTTCTTC
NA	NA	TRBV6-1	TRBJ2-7	CASSDEGPSYEQYF	TGTGCCAGCAGTGACGAGGGCCCCAGCTACGAGCAGTACTTC
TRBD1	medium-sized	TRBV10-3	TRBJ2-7	CATQGQGYEQYF	TGTGCCACTCAGGGACAGGGCTACGAGCAGTACTTC
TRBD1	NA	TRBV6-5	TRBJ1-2	CASSSGQGTYGYTF	TGTGCCAGCAGTTCAGGACAGGGAACTTATGGCTACACCTTC
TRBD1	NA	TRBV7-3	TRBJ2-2	CASSRQGAVAGELFF	TGTGCCAGCAGCAGACAGGGGGCCGTGGCCGGGGAGCTGTTTTTT
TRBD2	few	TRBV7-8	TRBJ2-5	CASSLASAGGRRKTQYF	TGTGCCAGCAGCTTAGCTAGCGCGGGAGGCCGCCGGAAGACCCAGTACTTC
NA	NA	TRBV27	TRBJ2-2	CASSLRDGIRGELFF	TGTGCCAGCAGTTTACGGGACGGGATTCGAGGGGAGCTGTTTTTT
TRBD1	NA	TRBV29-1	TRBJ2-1	CSVHAGTGADNEQFF	TGCAGCGTACATGCCGGGACAGGGGCGGACAATGAGCAGTTCTTC
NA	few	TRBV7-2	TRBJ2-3	CASSLLGSGVTDTQYF	TGTGCCAGCAGCTTATTAGGTAGCGGAGTCACAGATACGCAGTATTTT
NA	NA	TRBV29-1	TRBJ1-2	CSVEDWFYGYTF	TGCAGCGTTGAAGACTGGTTCTATGGCTACACCTTC
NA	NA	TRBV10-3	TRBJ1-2	CAIPTGTSNYGYTF	TGTGCCATCCCGACTGGGACTTCGAACTATGGCTACACCTTC
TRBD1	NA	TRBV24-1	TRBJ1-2	CATSEPGQGAGGYTF	TGTGCCACCAGTGAACCGGGACAGGGGGCTGGTGGCTACACCTTC
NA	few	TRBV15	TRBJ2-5	CATTQGSQETQYF	TGTGCCACTACCCAGGGGTCCCAAGAGACCCAGTACTTC
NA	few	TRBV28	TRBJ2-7	CASSWMLVPEQYF	TGTGCCAGCAGCTGGATGTTAGTCCCCGAGCAGTACTTC
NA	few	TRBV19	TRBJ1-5	CASSINREGRPQHF	TGTGCCAGTAGTATAAACAGGGAGGGGAGGCCCCAGCATTTT
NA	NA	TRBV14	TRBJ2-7	CASSRGTVSYEQYF	TGTGCCAGCAGCCGCGGGACAGTCTCCTACGAGCAGTACTTC
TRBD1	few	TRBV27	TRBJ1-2	CASSRDRARGSDGYTF	TGTGCCAGCAGCCGGGACAGGGCTAGGGGAAGCGATGGCTACACCTTC
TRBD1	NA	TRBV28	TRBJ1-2	CASSLGSHMWGQPPTANYGYTF	TGTGCCAGCAGTTTGGGGTCACACATGTGGGGACAGCCTCCCACGGCTAACTATGGCTACACTTTC
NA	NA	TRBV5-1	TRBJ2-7	CASSLGPTYEQYF	TGCGCCAGCAGCTTGGGGCCGACCTACGAGCAGTACTTC
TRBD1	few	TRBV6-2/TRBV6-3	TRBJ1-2	CASKEEGALGYTF	TGTGCCAGCAAGGAAGAGGGGGCGCTTGGCTACACCTTC
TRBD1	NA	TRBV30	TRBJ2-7	CAWSPGTGGLYEQYF	TGTGCCTGGAGTCCCGGGACAGGGGGACTCTACGAGCAGTACTTC
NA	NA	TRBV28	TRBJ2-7	CASSIDGRSYEQYF	TGTGCCAGCTCTATTGACGGGAGATCCTACGAGCAGTACTTC
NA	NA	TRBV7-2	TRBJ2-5	CASSLVKETQYF	TGTGCCAGCAGCTTAGTAAAAGAGACCCAGTACTTC
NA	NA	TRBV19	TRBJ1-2	CASRMTGIYGYTF	TGTGCCAGTAGAATGACGGGAATCTATGGCTACACCTTC
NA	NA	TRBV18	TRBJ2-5	CASSPGETQYF	TGTGCCAGCTCACCTGGAGAGACCCAGTACTTC
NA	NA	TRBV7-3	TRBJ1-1	CASSPGLWGNTEAFF	TGTGCCAGCAGCCCAGGTCTATGGGGGAACACTGAAGCTTTCTTT
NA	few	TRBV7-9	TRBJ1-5	CASGGAGQPQHF	TGTGCCAGCGGGGGGGCCGGACAGCCCCAGCATTTT
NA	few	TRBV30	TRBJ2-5	CAWGRETQYF	TGTGCCTGGGGGAGGGAGACCCAGTACTTC
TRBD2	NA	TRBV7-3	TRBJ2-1	CASSLDLAGKREQFF	TGTGCCAGCAGCTTAGACCTAGCGGGAAAGCGTGAGCAGTTCTTC